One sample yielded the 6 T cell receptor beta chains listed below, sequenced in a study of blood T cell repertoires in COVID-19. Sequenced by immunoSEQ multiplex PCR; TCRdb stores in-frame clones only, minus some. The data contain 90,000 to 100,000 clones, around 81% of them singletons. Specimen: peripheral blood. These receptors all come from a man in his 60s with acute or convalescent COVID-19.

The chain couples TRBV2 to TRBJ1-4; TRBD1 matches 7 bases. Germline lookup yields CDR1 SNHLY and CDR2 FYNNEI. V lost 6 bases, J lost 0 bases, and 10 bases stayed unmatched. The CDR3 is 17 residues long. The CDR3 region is CASSGGDRDATNEKLFF. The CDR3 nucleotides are TGTGCCAGCAGCGGAGGGGACAGAGATGCAACTAATGAAAAACTGTTTTTT.

This CDR3 is CASMRSAGGLETQYF. Written as DNA, the CDR3 is TGTGCCAGCATGAGATCAGCGGGGGGGCTAGAGACCCAGTACTTC. This chain uses TRBV6-5 with TRBJ2-5, with TRBD2 matching over 10 bases. Germline V lookup: CDR1 MNHEY, CDR2 SVGAGI. Trimming cost V 7 bases and J 4 bases; bases outside gene matches: 9. This CDR3 region has 15 residues.

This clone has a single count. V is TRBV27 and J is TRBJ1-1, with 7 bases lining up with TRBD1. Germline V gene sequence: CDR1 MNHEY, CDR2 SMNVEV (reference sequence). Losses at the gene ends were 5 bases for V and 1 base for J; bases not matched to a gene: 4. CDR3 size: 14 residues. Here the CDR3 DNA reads TGTGCCAGCAGTCAACAGGGGCCGAACACTGAAGCTTTCTTT. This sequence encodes CASSQQGPNTEAFF.

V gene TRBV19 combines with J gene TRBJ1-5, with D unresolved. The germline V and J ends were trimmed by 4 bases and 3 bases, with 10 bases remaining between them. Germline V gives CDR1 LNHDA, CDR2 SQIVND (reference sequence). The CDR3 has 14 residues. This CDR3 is CASSRKDFNQPQHF. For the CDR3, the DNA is TGTGCCAGTAGTAGGAAGGACTTCAATCAGCCCCAGCATTTT.

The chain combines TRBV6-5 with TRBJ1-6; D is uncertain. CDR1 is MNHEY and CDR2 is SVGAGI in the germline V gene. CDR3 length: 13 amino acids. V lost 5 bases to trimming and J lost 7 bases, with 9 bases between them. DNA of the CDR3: TGTGCCAGCAGTCCCTTTGGCAATTCACCCCTCCACTTT. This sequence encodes CASSPFGNSPLHF.

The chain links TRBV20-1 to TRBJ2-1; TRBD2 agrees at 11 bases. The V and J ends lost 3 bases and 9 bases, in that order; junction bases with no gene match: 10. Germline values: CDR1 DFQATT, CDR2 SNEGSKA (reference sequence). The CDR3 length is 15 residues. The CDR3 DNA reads TGCAGTGCTAGTGAAGGTACTAGCGGGGGACGTGAGCAGTTCTTC. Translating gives CSASEGTSGGREQFF.